The clone carrying this TCR beta chain was seen more than once but under ten times. One end of the junction varies from germline; a read error may be responsible. CDR1 SGHNT and CDR2 YYREEE come from the germline V gene (reference sequence). CDR3 length: 13 residues. These data belong to a study of blood T cell repertoires in COVID-19. Residents of around 24 US areas, aged roughly 18 to 89 years, made up the participants. The protocol was immunoSEQ multiplex PCR, while the TCRdb copy is restricted to in-frame clones and leaves out a portion. Of 150,000 to 200,000 clones detected, 84% appear once; the ten largest clones hold less than 3.5%.

The chain joins TRBV5-4 to TRBJ1-2; TRBD1 aligns across 9 bases. Source material: PBMCs or T cells enriched from blood (not recorded which). The receptor was derived from a young woman who had been exposed to COVID-19. DNA of the CDR3: TGTGCCAGCAGCGCATTACCGGGACAGGGTGGCCCCTTC. Its translation is CASSALPGQGGPF.